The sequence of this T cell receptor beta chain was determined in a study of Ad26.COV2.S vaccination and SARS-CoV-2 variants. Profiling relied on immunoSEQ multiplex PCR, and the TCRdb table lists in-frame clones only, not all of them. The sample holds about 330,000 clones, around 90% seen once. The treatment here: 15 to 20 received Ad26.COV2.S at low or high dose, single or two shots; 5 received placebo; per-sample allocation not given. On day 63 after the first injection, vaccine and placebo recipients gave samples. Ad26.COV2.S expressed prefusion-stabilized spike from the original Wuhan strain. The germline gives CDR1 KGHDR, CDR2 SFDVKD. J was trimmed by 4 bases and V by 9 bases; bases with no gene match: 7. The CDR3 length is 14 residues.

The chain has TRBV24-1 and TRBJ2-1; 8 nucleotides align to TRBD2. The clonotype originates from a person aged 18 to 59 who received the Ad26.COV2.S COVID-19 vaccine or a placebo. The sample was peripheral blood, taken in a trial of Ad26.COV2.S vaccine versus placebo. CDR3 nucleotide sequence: TGTGCCACCGGCGGGGGGAGCGGGTACAATGAGCAGTTCTTC. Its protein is CATGGGSGYNEQFF.